This TCR beta chain came from a study of T cell responses to AZD1222 COVID-19 vaccine. Study-level results: Rises in breadth and depth of Spike-specific TCRs came after two AZD1222 doses. Spike regions recognized by vaccine-associated CD4 TCRs spanned the protein, led by 160-218 and 743-854.

Regarding this clone: Antigen specificity is unknown.

Clones were sequenced by immunoSEQ multiplex PCR, and TCRdb holds only the in-frame ones, with some missing. The sample lists 140,000 to 150,000 clones; 80% to 95% were seen once. Trimming pared 6 bases from V and 6 bases from J, leaving 19 bases between. The CDR3 consists of 15 residues. Germline CDR1 is MNHEY and CDR2 is SVGAGI. This material consisted of peripheral blood, taken on day 0 of MenACWY control vaccination. The chain uses TRBV6-5 and TRBJ2-3; possibly TRBD1 or TRBD2 for D (5 bases each). This TCR came from an adult in good health. This CDR3 is CASSRSSGADDTQYF. The CDR3 DNA is TGTGCCAGCAGCCGATCCTCCGGGGCGGATGATACGCAGTATTTT.